This passage covers 26 T cell receptor beta chains from one sample sequenced in a study of blood T cells in healthy people across ages. The authors ran a second PCR of about 7 to 12 cycles using a sample-barcoded 5' primer and a J-beta primer mix. Each CDR3 protein gets one entry after TCRdb re-called the 5' RACE reads with MiXCR. The sample lists about 1.4 million distinct CDR3 sequences, around 59% occurring once. The sample was blood. The receptors derive from a man aged 18 to 30 in good health.

For this clonotype: The junction does not match germline at one end; this may be a read error. The chain employs TRBV4-2 and TRBJ2-5; 10 bases map to TRBD2. Germline V gene sequence: CDR1 LGHNA, CDR2 YNFKEQ. CDR3 length equals 18 residues. This CDR3 is CASNQVVEGLADQETQYF. The CDR3 coding sequence is TGTGCCAGCAACCAAGTAGTCGAAGGACTAGCGGACCAAGAGACCCAGTACTTC.

This rearrangement joins TRBV14 to TRBJ2-1; 7 bases are a match to TRBD1. The J call is doubtful: the DNA matches TRBJ2-7 better. Germline values: CDR1 SGHDN, CDR2 FVKESK. The CDR3 covers 16 residues. The CDR3 protein is CASSPRDSSSYNEQYF. In nucleotides, the CDR3 is TGTGCCAGCAGCCCCCGGGACAGCAGCTCCTACAATGAGCAGTACTTC.

The chain links TRBV12-3 or TRBV12-4 to TRBJ2-7, with D possibly matching TRBD2 (5 bases). V gave up 3 bases and J gave up 3 bases, with 15 bases separating them. The CDR3 covers 15 residues. CDR3 region: CASSLEVGRIYEQYF. CDR3 coding DNA: TGTGCCAGCAGTTTGGAGGTAGGGCGCATCTACGAGCAGTACTTC.

The CDR3 region has the DNA TGTGCCAGCAGCTTCAAACAGGGTGACTATGGCTACACCTTC. Translating gives CASSFKQGDYGYTF. The chain has TRBV7-9 and TRBJ1-2, with a weak D call TRBD1 (6 bases). There are 14 residues in the CDR3. The germline V gene encodes CDR1 SEHNR and CDR2 FQNEAQ (reference sequence). Deletions cut 3 bases from V and 3 bases from J, with 11 bases between.

The rearrangement joins TRBV12-3 or TRBV12-4 to TRBJ2-2, with 8 bases lining up with TRBD2. This CDR3 region has 16 residues. The V and J ends lost 3 bases and 5 bases, in that order; junction bases with no gene match: 8. The CDR3 DNA reads TGTGCCAGCAGTTTGGCGACGGGGGGGCCTACCGGGGAGCTGTTTTTT. This translates into CASSLATGGPTGELFF.

This clonotype was found a few times. V is TRBV25-1 and J is TRBJ2-2; TRBD1 might be the D (6 bases). Germline CDR1 reads MGHDK; CDR2 reads SYGVNS. CDR3 length: 15 residues. V dropped 7 bases and J dropped 6 bases, with 18 bases sitting between them. The CDR3 region is CASNGEGVVSGELFF. The DNA for the CDR3 is TGTGCCAGCAATGGTGAGGGGGTCGTGTCCGGGGAGCTGTTTTTT.

The chain couples TRBV7-2 to TRBJ2-6, with unresolved D. Per germline, CDR1 SGHTA and CDR2 FQGNSA. Trimming stripped 5 bases from V and 0 bases from J, with 5 bases between. This CDR3 is built from 14 residues. Written as DNA, the CDR3 is TGTGCCAGCAGCGAAAACTCTGGGGCCAACGTCCTGACTTTC. This gives the protein CASSENSGANVLTF.

The table lists this clonotype with many counts. This chain links TRBV29-1 with TRBJ2-1; no definite D call. The germline gives CDR1 SQVTM, CDR2 ANQGSEA. The CDR3 has 13 amino acids. V lost 4 bases and J lost 7, with 14 bases in between. The CDR3 nucleotides are TGCAGCGTTGCACGTTCCAATAGGAATGAGCAGTTCTTC. It yields the protein CSVARSNRNEQFF.

The rearrangement uses TRBV5-6 and TRBJ2-7; D is ambiguous. Germline V lookup: CDR1 SGHDT, CDR2 YYEEEE. V was trimmed by 5 bases and J by 0 bases, leaving 12 bases between them. The CDR3 contains 14 residues. The chain's CDR3 is CASRYDRISYEQYF. CDR3 nucleotides: TGTGCCAGCAGATATGATAGGATCTCCTACGAGCAGTACTTC.

This clonotype was detected a few times. The genes are TRBV14 and TRBJ2-1; TRBD2 aligns across 10 bases. The germline V gene encodes CDR1 SGHDN and CDR2 FVKESK. V lost 4 bases to trimming and J lost 6 bases; unmatched junction nucleotides: 9. The CDR3 consists of 16 residues. The CDR3 DNA sequence: TGTGCCAGCAGCCTGGTTAGCGGGAGGATGTTCAATGAGCAGTTCTTC. Its translation is CASSLVSGRMFNEQFF.

This chain joins TRBV5-4 and TRBJ2-1; a weak D match, TRBD1 (7 bases). The CDR3 is made up of 15 amino acids. The V and J ends lost 0 bases and 7 bases respectively, with 14 bases between them. CDR1 and CDR2 from the germline V gene are SGHNT and YYREEE (reference sequence). CDR3 sequence reads: CASSLVGRTGNEQFF. The CDR3 coding sequence is TGTGCCAGCAGCTTGGTGGGGAGGACAGGTAATGAGCAGTTCTTC.

The genes are TRBV28 and TRBJ2-5; 11 bases match TRBD1. Germline V gives CDR1 MDHEN, CDR2 SYDVKM. V lost 6 bases to trimming and J lost 3 bases; unmatched junction nucleotides: 6. The CDR3 has 15 residues. The CDR3 here is CASSPSGQGEETQYF. As DNA, the CDR3 is TGTGCCAGCAGCCCGTCGGGACAGGGGGAAGAGACCCAGTACTTC.

The rearrangement joins TRBV10-3 to TRBJ2-1, with 10 bases aligning to TRBD2. This CDR3 region has 14 residues. Trimming at V came to 4 bases and at J to 4 bases, leaving 1 base not matched to a gene. Germline-derived CDR1 and CDR2 are ENHRY and SYGVKD. The CDR3 region is CAISATSGYNEQFF. For the CDR3, the DNA is TGTGCCATCAGTGCGACTAGCGGGTACAATGAGCAGTTCTTC.

The sample holds one count of this clonotype. The chain has TRBV4-1 and TRBJ2-3, with 9 bases lining up with TRBD2. V lost 6 bases, J lost 5 bases, and 18 bases stayed unmatched. The CDR3 consists of 18 residues. Germline lookup yields CDR1 MGHRA and CDR2 YSYEKL. The CDR3 sequence is CASRGIHRLAAGRDTQYF. CDR3 DNA sequence: TGCGCCAGCAGGGGGATTCATAGACTAGCGGCAGGGCGAGATACGCAGTATTTT.

This clonotype was detected a few times. The chain has TRBV7-9 and TRBJ2-5; D call uncertain. V gave up 5 bases and J gave up 2 bases, with 15 bases separating them. The CDR3 length is 15 residues. CDR1 is SEHNR, CDR2 FQNEAQ, per germline (reference sequence). CDR3: CASSLGAGKQETQYF. CDR3 bases: TGTGCCAGCAGCCTAGGAGCCGGAAAACAAGAGACCCAGTACTTC.

The chain joins TRBV20-1 to TRBJ2-7; D possibly uses TRBD1 or TRBD2 (5 bases each). V lost 5 bases to trimming and J lost 4 bases, with 18 bases between them. The length of the CDR3 is 14 residues. In germline, CDR1 is DFQATT, CDR2 SNEGSKA (reference sequence). The CDR3, as DNA: TGCAGTGCTCCGAATCCGGGACGACGATACGAGCAGTACTTC. Encoded protein: CSAPNPGRRYEQYF.

CDR3 loop: CASSAFQGNYGYTF. The CDR3 nucleotides read TGTGCCAGCAGTGCCTTCCAGGGAAACTATGGCTACACCTTC. This chain links TRBV25-1 with TRBJ1-2; D might be TRBD1 (5 bases). This CDR3 has 14 residues. The germline CDR1 and CDR2 sequences are MGHDK and SYGVNS. V was clipped by 4 bases and J by 2 bases, with 11 bases between them.

The rearrangement links TRBV4-3 to TRBJ2-1, with 8 bases matching TRBD2. The V segment lost 6 bases and the J segment 8 bases; nucleotides outside the gene matches: 12. The CDR3 consists of 15 residues. Looked up from germline, CDR1 is LGHNA and CDR2 is YSLEER. As DNA, the CDR3 is TGCGCCAGCAGTCGCGGACCGGGGGGGGGAGATGAGCAGTTCTTC. It translates to CASSRGPGGGDEQFF.

The CDR3 loop is CASSRESAYNEQFF. CDR3 DNA: TGTGCCAGCAGCCGCGAGAGCGCCTACAATGAGCAGTTCTTC. The chain uses TRBV14 and TRBJ2-1; D not resolved. In germline, CDR1 is SGHDN, CDR2 FVKESK. This CDR3 spans 14 amino acids. Trimming shortened V by 4 bases and J by 2 bases, and 9 bases separated the two germline ends. The full variable domain, completed using reference TRBV14 and TRBJ2-1, is EAGVTQFPSHSVIEKGQTVTLRCDPISGHDNLYWYRRVMGKEIKFLLHFVKESKQDESGMPNNRFLAERTGGTYSTLKVQPAELEDSGVYFCASSRESAYNEQFFGPGTRLTVL.

This clonotype has only a few counts. The chain carries TRBV3-1 and TRBJ1-2; D is unclear. The V and J ends lost 4 bases and 1 base respectively, with 16 bases between them. Looked up from germline, CDR1 is LGHDT and CDR2 is YNNKEL (reference sequence). This CDR3 contains 16 residues. The chain's CDR3 is CASSPQGRTLNYGYTF. The DNA of the CDR3 is TGTGCCAGCAGCCCTCAAGGGAGGACCCTTAACTATGGCTACACCTTC.

This chain connects TRBV10-3 to TRBJ2-5; 8 bases fit TRBD2. The J call could be wrong; TRBJ2-4 is a better fit for the DNA end. This CDR3 is built from 14 residues. Germline loops: CDR1 ENHRY, CDR2 SYGVKD. CDR3 sequence (DNA): TGTGCCATCAGTGAGCCCGGGAGGGAGGACATTCAGTACTTC. It codes for CAISEPGREDIQYF.

The gene calls are TRBV7-8 and TRBJ2-3, with a tentative D call TRBD2 (6 bases). There are 18 residues in the CDR3. V lost 3 bases to trimming and J lost 0 bases, with 19 bases between them. The germline V gene encodes CDR1 SGHVS and CDR2 FQNEAQ. This CDR3 reads CASSFFTRASASTDTQYF. The CDR3 DNA reads as TGTGCCAGCAGCTTCTTCACTCGGGCTAGCGCTAGCACAGATACGCAGTATTTT.

The chain recombines TRBV10-3 with TRBJ1-3, with 7 positions matching TRBD1. The J segment lost 2 bases and the V segment lost 5 bases, leaving 3 bases of the junction unmatched. Germline CDR1 is ENHRY and CDR2 is SYGVKD. The length of the CDR3 is 14 residues. CDR3 sequence reads: CAISWDSAGNTIYF. As DNA, the CDR3 is TGTGCCATCAGTTGGGACAGCGCTGGAAACACCATATATTTT.

There are a few counts of this clonotype. The chain couples TRBV18 to TRBJ1-4; maybe TRBD1 (5 bases). CDR3 length equals 14 residues. Deletions cut 3 bases from V and 8 bases from J, with 13 bases between. Germline V gives CDR1 KGHSH, CDR2 LQKENI. CDR3 DNA: TGTGCCAGCTCACCGGGGACCAACAAAGAAAAACTGTTTTTT. Translation gives CASSPGTNKEKLFF.

The genes are TRBV25-1 and TRBJ2-7; D remains ambiguous. Trimming removed 4 bases from V and 6 bases from J, with 7 bases in between. Germline V gene data show CDR1 as MGHDK and CDR2 as SYGVNS. This CDR3 contains 11 residues. DNA of the CDR3: TGTGCCAGCAGTGTGCTTTCCGAGCAGTACTTC. This sequence encodes CASSVLSEQYF.

This clonotype was seen a single time. The V and J genes are TRBV6-6 and TRBJ1-2, with 7 nucleotides matching TRBD1. J lost 3 bases, V lost 7 bases, and 5 bases had no gene match. This CDR3 is built from 13 residues. Germline-derived CDR1 and CDR2 are MNHNY and SVGAGI (reference sequence). The CDR3 DNA follows: TGTGCCAGCAACGGCGGGACAGACTATGGCTACACCTTC. Translated: CASNGGTDYGYTF.